Only a few counts were recorded for the clone carrying this TCR beta chain. Its antigen is not known. This specimen belongs to a study of OX40 agonist ivuxolimab in advanced cancers. Repertoires were generated with immunoSEQ multiplex PCR, while TCRdb's copy carries only in-frame clones and drops some. The sample lists fewer than 100,000 clones, around four fifths occurring once. Germline V gives CDR1 SGHVS, CDR2 FQNEAQ. This CDR3 contains 13 residues. The V end lost 5 bases, the J end lost 5 bases, and 12 bases lay between the germline ends. Notes on the study in general: In the 0.1 to 3.0 mg/kg range, CD4+ and CD8+ blood T cells had expanded clonally by week 6.

The sample in question was CD4+ or CD8+ T cells sorted from blood, obtained in a trial of the OX40 agonist ivuxolimab. The rearrangement links TRBV7-8 to TRBJ1-2, with D maybe TRBD1 (6 bases). The clonotype comes from an adult with an advanced solid tumor such as melanoma, head and neck, liver or kidney cancer. The CDR3 reads CASSPQGTYGYTF. The DNA of the CDR3 is TGTGCCAGCAGCCCACAGGGAACGTATGGCTACACCTTC.